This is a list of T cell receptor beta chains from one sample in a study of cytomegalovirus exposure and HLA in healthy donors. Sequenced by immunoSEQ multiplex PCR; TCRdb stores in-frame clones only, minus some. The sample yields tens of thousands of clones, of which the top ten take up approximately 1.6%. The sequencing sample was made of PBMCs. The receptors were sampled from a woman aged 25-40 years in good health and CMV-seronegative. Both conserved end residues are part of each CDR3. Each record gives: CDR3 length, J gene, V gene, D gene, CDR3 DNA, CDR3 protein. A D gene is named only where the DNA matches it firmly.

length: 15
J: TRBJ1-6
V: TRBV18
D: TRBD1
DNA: TGTGCCAGCGCCCCGGCGGGACAGCCCCTTTCACCCCTCCACTTT
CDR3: CASAPAGQPLSPLHF

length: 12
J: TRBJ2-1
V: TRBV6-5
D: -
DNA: TGTGCCAGCAGTTACGGGGGGAATGAGCAGTTCTTC
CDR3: CASSYGGNEQFF

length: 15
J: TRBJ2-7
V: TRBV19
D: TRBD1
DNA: TGTGCCAGTAGTGCCGGGACAGGGGGCTACTACGAGCAGTACTTC
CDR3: CASSAGTGGYYEQYF

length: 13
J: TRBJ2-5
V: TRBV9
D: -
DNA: TGTGCCAGCAGCCCCGGAGTCCAAGAGACCCAGTACTTC
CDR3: CASSPGVQETQYF

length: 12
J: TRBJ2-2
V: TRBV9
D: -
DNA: TGTGCCAGCAGCCCCAGGGCAGGGGAGCTGTTTTTT
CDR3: CASSPRAGELFF

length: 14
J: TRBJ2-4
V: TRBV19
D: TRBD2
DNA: TGTGCCAGTAAAGGTAGCGGGGGGGCCAACATTCAGTACTTC
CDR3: CASKGSGGANIQYF

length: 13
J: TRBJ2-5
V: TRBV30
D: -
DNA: TGTGCCTGGAAACTACAGGGAAGAGAGACCCAGTACTTC
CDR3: CAWKLQGRETQYF

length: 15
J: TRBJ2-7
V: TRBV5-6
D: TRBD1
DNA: TGTGCCAGCAGCGCGACAGGGTCGTTCCTCTACGAGCAGTACTTC
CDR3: CASSATGSFLYEQYF

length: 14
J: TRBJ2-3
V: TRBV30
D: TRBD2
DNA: TGTGCCTGGAGGCTAGCGGGGGGTCCAGATACGCAGTATTTT
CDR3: CAWRLAGGPDTQYF

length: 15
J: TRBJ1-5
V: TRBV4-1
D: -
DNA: TGCGCCAGCAGCCAAGCATCAGGGAGGAGTCAGCCCCAGCATTTT
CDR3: CASSQASGRSQPQHF

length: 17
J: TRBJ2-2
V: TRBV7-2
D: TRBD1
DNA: TGTGCCAGCAGCCCCCCCTCCGGGACAGCTTATACCGGGGAGCTGTTTTTT
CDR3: CASSPPSGTAYTGELFF

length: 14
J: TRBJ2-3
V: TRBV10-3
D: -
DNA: TGTGCCATCAGTGTCGCGCTAGACACAGATACGCAGTATTTT
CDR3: CAISVALDTDTQYF

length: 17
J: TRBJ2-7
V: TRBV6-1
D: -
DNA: TGTGCCAGCAGTGAAATAAGGGGGGGGGCCGGGTGGTTCGAGCAGTACTTC
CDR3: CASSEIRGGAGWFEQYF

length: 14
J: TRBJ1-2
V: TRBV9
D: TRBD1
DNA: TGTGCCAGCAGTGGCCCGACAGGGAAAGGAGGCTACACCTTC
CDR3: CASSGPTGKGGYTF

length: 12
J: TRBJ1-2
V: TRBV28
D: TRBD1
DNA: TGTGCCAGCCAGGGACAGGTCTATGGCTACACCTTC
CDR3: CASQGQVYGYTF

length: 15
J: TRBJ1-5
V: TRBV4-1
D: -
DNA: TGCGCCAGCAGCCAAGAAGGGGGAGTAGATCAGCCCCAGCATTTT
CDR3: CASSQEGGVDQPQHF

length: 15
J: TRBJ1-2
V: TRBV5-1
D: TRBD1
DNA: TGCGCCAGCAGCTTGGGGGACAGGGCCAACTATGGCTACACCTTC
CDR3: CASSLGDRANYGYTF

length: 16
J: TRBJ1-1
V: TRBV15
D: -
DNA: TGTGCCACCAGCACTTCGGAACAGGGCCGATTCACTGAAGCTTTCTTT
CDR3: CATSTSEQGRFTEAFF

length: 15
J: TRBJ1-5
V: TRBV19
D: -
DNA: TGTGCCAGTAGTATAGGGGGGGAGGCCCGTCAGCCCCAGCATTTT
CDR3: CASSIGGEARQPQHF

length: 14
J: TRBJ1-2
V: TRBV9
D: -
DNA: TGTGCCAGCAGCGTGAACAGGGATCACTATGGCTACACCTTC
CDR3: CASSVNRDHYGYTF

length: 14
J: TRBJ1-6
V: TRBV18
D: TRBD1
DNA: TGTGCCAGCTCACCCTCGACAGGGAATTCACCCCTCCACTTT
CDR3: CASSPSTGNSPLHF

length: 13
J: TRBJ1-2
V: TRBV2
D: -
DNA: TGTGCCAGCAGTGAAAGACAGTTCTATGGCTACACCTTC
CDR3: CASSERQFYGYTF

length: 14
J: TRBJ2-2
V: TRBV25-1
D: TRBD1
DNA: TGTGCCAGCACTCATGACAGGGTCACCGGGGAGCTGTTTTTT
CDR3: CASTHDRVTGELFF

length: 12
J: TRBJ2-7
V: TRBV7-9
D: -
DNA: TGTGCCAGTGAAGAGCGGTCCTACGAGCAGTACTTC
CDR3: CASEERSYEQYF

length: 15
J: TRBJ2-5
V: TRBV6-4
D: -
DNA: TGTGCCAGCAGCAGGGGCCACCCGTACCAAGAGACCCAGTACTTC
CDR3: CASSRGHPYQETQYF

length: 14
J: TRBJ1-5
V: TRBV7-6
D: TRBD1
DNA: TGTGCCAGCAGCTTAGAACAGGGGGCACAGCCCCAGCATTTT
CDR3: CASSLEQGAQPQHF

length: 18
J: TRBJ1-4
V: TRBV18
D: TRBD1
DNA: TGTGCCAGCTCACCGGGCCCGCCCCCAGGGGGTACTAATGAAAAACTGTTTTTT
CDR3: CASSPGPPPGGTNEKLFF

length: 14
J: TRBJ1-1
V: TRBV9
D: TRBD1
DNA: TGTGCCAGCAGCGCCGGACAGGGTTTTACTGAAGCTTTCTTT
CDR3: CASSAGQGFTEAFF

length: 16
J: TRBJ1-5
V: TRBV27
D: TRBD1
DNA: TGTGCCAGCGGCGGGGTCCCGACAGGGGGCAATCAGCCCCAGCATTTT
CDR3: CASGGVPTGGNQPQHF

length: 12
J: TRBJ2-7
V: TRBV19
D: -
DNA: TGTGCCAGTAGTATTCGAGGGGGCGAGCAGTACTTC
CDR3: CASSIRGGEQYF

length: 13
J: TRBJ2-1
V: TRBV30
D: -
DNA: TGTGCCTGGACAGGTGAATCCGGCAATGAGCAGTTCTTC
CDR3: CAWTGESGNEQFF

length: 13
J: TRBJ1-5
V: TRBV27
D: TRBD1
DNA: TGTGCCAGCGGACAGGCGGAGTGGCAGCCCCAGCATTTT
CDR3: CASGQAEWQPQHF

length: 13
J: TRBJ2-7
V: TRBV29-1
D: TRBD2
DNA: TGCAGCATTCGGTCTAGCGGGAGGTCCGAGCAGTACTTC
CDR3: CSIRSSGRSEQYF

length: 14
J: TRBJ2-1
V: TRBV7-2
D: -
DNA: TGTGCCAGCAGCTTAGAGGAAGGGAGTCATGAGCAGTTCTTC
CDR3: CASSLEEGSHEQFF

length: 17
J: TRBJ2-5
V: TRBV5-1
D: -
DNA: TGCGCCAGCAGCGTAACCGGGACCTCCAACAGGGCAGAGACCCAGTACTTC
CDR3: CASSVTGTSNRAETQYF